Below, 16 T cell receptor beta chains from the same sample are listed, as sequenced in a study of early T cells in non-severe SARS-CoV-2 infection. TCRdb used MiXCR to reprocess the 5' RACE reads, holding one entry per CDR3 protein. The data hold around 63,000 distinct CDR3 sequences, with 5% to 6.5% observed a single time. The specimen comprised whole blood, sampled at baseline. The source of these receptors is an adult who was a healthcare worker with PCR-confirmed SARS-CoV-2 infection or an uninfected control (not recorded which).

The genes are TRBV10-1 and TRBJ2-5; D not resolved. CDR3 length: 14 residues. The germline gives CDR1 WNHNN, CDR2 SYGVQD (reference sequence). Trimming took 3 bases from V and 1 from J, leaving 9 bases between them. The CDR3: CASSDSWVQETQYF. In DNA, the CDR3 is TGCGCCAGCAGTGATAGTTGGGTCCAAGAGACCCAGTACTTC.

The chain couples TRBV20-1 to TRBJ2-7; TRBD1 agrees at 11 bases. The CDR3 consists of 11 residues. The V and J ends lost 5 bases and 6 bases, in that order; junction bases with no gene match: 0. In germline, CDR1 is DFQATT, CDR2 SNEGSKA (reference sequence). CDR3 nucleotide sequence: TGCAGTGCTGGGACAGGGGGCGAGCAGTACTTC. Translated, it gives CSAGTGGEQYF.

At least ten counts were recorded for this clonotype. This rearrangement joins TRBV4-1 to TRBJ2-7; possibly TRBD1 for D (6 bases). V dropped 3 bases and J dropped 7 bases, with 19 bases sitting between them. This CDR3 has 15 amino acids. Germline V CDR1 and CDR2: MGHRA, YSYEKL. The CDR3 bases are TGCGCCAGCAGCCAGGACGCGACAGGCGTGGGGGAGCAGTACTTC. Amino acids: CASSQDATGVGEQYF.

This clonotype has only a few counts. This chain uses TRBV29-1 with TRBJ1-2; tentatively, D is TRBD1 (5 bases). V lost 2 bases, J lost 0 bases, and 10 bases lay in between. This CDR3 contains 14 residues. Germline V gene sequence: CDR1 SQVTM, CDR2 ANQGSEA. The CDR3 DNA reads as TGCAGCGTTGAATTCACCAGGGCTAACTATGGCTACACCTTC. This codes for CSVEFTRANYGYTF.

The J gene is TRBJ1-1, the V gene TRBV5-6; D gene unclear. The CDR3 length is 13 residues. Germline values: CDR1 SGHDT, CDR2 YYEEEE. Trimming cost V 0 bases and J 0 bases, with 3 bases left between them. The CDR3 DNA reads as TGTGCCAGCAGCTTGGACCTGAACACTGAAGCTTTCTTT. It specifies CASSLDLNTEAFF.

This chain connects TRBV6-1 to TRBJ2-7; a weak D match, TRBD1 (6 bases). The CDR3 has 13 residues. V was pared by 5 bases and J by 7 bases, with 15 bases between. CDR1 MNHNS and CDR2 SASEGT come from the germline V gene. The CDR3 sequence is CASSIIGGREQYF. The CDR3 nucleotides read TGTGCCAGCAGTATTATAGGGGGTAGAGAGCAGTACTTC.

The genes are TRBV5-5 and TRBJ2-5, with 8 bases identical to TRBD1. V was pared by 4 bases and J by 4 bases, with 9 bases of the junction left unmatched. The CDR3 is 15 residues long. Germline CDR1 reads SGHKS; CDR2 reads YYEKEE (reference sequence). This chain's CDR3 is CASSNTDRGGETQYF. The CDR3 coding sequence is TGTGCCAGCAGCAATACCGACAGGGGCGGAGAGACCCAGTACTTC. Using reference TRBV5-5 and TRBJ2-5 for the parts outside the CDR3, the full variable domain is DAGVTQSPTHLIKTRGQQVTLRCSPISGHKSVSWYQQVLGQGPQFIFQYYEKEERGRGNFPDRFSARQFPNYSSELNVNALLLGDSALYLCASSNTDRGGETQYFGPGTRLLVL.

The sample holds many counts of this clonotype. The CDR3 reads CAISESGYSNQPQHF. DNA for the CDR3: TGTGCCATCAGTGAGTCAGGGTATAGCAATCAGCCCCAGCATTTT. The rearrangement joins TRBV10-3 to TRBJ1-5; no clear D. The ends were cut back, 0 bases at V and 0 bases at J, with 6 bases in the middle. The CDR3 sequence is 15 residues long. From germline, CDR1 is ENHRY and CDR2 SYGVKD.

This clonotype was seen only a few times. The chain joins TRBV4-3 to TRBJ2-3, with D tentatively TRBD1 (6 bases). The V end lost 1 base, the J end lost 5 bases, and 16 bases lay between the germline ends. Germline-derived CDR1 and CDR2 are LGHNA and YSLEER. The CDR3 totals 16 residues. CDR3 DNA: TGCGCCAGCAGCCAAGTCGGGCGACAGGAAAGAGATACGCAGTATTTT. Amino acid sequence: CASSQVGRQERDTQYF.

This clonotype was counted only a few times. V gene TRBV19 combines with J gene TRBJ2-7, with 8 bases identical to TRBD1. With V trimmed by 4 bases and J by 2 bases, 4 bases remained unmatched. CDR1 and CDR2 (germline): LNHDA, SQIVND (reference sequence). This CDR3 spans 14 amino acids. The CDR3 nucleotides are TGTGCCAGTAGTACCGGGACAGGCGCCTACGAGCAGTACTTC. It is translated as CASSTGTGAYEQYF.

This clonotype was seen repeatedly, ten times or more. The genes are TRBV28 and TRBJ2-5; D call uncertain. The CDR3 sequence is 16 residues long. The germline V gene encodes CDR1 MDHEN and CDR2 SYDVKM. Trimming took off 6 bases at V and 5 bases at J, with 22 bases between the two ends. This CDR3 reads CASSSSTWAPSETQYF. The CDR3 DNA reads TGTGCCAGCAGCAGTAGTACCTGGGCTCCCTCGGAGACCCAGTACTTC. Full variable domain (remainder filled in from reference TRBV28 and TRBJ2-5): DVKVTQSSRYLVKRTGEKVFLECVQDMDHENMFWYRQDPGLGLRLIYFSYDVKMKEKGDIPEGYSVSREKKERFSLILESASTNQTSMYLCASSSSTWAPSETQYFGPGTRLLVL.

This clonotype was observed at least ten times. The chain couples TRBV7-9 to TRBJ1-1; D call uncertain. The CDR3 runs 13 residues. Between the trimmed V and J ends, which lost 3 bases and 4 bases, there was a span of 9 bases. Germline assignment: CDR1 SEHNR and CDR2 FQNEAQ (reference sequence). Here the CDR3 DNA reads TGTGCCAGCAGCTTTGCTAGTTCCACTGAAGCTTTCTTT. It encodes CASSFASSTEAFF.

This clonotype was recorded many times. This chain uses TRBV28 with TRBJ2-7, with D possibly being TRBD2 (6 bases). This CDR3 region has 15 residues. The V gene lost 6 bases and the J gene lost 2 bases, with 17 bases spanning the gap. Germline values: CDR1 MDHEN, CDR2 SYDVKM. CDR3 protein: CASSLTGRGTYEQYF. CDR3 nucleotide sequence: TGTGCCAGCAGCCTGACCGGGAGAGGAACCTACGAGCAGTACTTC.

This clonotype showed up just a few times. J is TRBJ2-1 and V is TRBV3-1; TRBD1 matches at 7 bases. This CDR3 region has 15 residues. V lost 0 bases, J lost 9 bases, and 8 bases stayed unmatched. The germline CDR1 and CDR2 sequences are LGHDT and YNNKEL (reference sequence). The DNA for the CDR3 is TGTGCCAGCAGCCAAGATCGGCTAGGGGGCTCTGAGCAGTTCTTC. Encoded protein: CASSQDRLGGSEQFF.

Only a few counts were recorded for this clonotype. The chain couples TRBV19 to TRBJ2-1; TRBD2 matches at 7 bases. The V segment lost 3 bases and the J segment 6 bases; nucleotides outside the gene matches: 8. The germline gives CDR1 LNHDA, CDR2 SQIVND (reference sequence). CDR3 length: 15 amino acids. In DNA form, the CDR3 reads TGTGCCAGTAGTATGCGGGCGGGAGTGGCCAATGAGCAGTTCTTC. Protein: CASSMRAGVANEQFF.

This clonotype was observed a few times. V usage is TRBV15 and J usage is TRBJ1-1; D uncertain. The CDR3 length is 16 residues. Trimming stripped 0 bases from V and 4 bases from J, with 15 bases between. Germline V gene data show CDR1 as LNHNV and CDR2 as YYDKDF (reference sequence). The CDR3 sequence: CATSRDGVGSGTEAFF. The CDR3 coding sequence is TGTGCCACCAGCAGAGATGGTGTGGGGTCTGGCACTGAAGCTTTCTTT.